This T cell receptor (beta chain) was obtained from a study of control samples from healthy donors and cancer patients. The data were produced by immunoSEQ multiplex PCR, yet TCRdb's version contains in-frame clones alone and is incomplete. The sample contains 110,000 to 150,000 clones, more than 80% of which appear only once. Sequenced material: blood. The origin of this receptor is a man in his late teens or twenties in good health.

The DNA for the CDR3 is TGTGCCAGCTCACCACCTTCGGGAAATGAAAAACTGTTTTTT. This gives the protein CASSPPSGNEKLFF. The chain has TRBV18 and TRBJ1-4; D gene uncertain. Per germline, CDR1 KGHSH and CDR2 LQKENI. V was shortened by 0 bases and J by 5 bases, with 7 bases between the two germline ends. This CDR3 spans 14 amino acids. The full variable domain, its missing parts supplied by reference TRBV18 and TRBJ1-4, is NAGVMQNPRHLVRRRGQEARLRCSPMKGHSHVYWYRQLPEEGLKFMVYLQKENIIDESGMPKERFSAEFPKEGPSILRIQQVVRGDSAAYFCASSPPSGNEKLFFGSGTQLSVL.